The next 16 T cell receptor beta chains were all read from a single sample in a study of T cells in Graves' hyperthyroidism and ophthalmopathy. Amplification of TCR beta CDR3 regions used RNA as the template. RT-PCR in the first round (using the HTBI primer set) targeted the TCR CDR3. TCRdb fed the multiplex PCR reads into MiXCR, producing one record per CDR3 protein. The profile shows around 690,000 distinct CDR3 sequences, 17% of them singletons. Sequenced material: blood. The receptors shown here come from a man in his fifties or sixties with Graves' hyperthyroidism.

This clonotype was picked up a small number of times. This sequence joins TRBV5-5 and TRBJ2-1; 8 nucleotides line up with TRBD2. This CDR3 region has 17 residues. Losses at the gene ends were 3 bases for V and 3 bases for J; bases not matched to a gene: 11. The germline V gene encodes CDR1 SGHKS and CDR2 YYEKEE (reference sequence). The CDR3: CASSSLGSGTFYNEQFF. For the CDR3, the DNA is TGTGCCAGCAGCTCCCTGGGTAGCGGGACGTTCTACAATGAGCAGTTCTTC.

This clonotype was seen repeatedly, ten times or more. The chain links TRBV3-1 to TRBJ2-1; the match to TRBD2 covers 8 bases. The CDR3 consists of 16 residues. The germline gives CDR1 LGHDT, CDR2 YNNKEL (reference sequence). J was trimmed by 8 bases and V by 2 bases; bases with no gene match: 11. The CDR3 region is CASSQPGLGTQDEQFF. For the CDR3, the DNA is TGTGCCAGCAGCCAACCGGGACTAGGAACCCAGGATGAGCAGTTCTTC.

This clonotype was picked up many times. The chain couples TRBV27 to TRBJ2-7; a possible D gene is TRBD2 (6 bases). Per the germline V gene, CDR1 is MNHEY and CDR2 is SMNVEV (reference sequence). The CDR3 has 15 residues. Trimming left V 1 base short and J 1 base short, with 11 bases between. The DNA of the CDR3 is TGTGCCAGCAGTTTATTCCCGACTAGTTCCTACGAGCAGTACTTC. It translates to CASSLFPTSSYEQYF.

The J gene is TRBJ2-7, the V gene TRBV19, with a possible D match to TRBD2 (6 bases). V shed 9 bases and J shed 4 bases, with 19 bases lying between them. Germline-derived CDR1 and CDR2 are LNHDA and SQIVND (reference sequence). This CDR3 has 14 residues. CDR3 residues: CASKKPGGEYEQYF. CDR3 nucleotides: TGTGCCAGCAAGAAGCCCGGAGGGGAGTACGAGCAGTACTTC.

This clonotype was seen repeatedly, ten times or more. The rearrangement uses TRBV12-3 or TRBV12-4 and TRBJ2-7; D is possibly TRBD2 (5 bases). Trimming left V 2 bases short and J 6 bases short, with 11 bases between. The CDR3 contains 13 residues. The CDR3 DNA is TGTGCCAGCAGTTTACTAGCTGCAAGCGAGCAGTACTTC. Translation gives CASSLLAASEQYF.

This clonotype was recorded at least ten times. The chain links TRBV30 to TRBJ1-2; D is unclear. V was pared by 1 base and J by 8 bases, with 5 bases between. The CDR3 has 10 amino acids. CDR1 GTSNPN and CDR2 SVGIG come from the germline V gene (reference sequence). The DNA for the CDR3 is TGTGCCTGGAGTGCGGGCGGCTACACCTTC. Protein product: CAWSAGGYTF.

J is TRBJ1-6 and V is TRBV11-2; TRBD1 matches at 8 bases. The CDR3 consists of 15 residues. Looked up from germline, CDR1 is SGHAT and CDR2 is FQNNGV. Losses at the gene ends were 5 bases for V and 7 bases for J; bases not matched to a gene: 7. The CDR3 coding sequence is TGTGCCAGCAGCCCTTACAGGGGGTTGAATTCACCCCTCCACTTT. It specifies CASSPYRGLNSPLHF.

The chain has TRBV12-3 or TRBV12-4 and TRBJ2-1; 8 bases are a match to TRBD2. The CDR3 loop spans 13 amino acids. V gave up 8 bases and J gave up 8 bases; unmatched junction bases: 8. The CDR3 here is CASSGGVPDEQFF. The CDR3 nucleotides read TGTGCCAGCTCCGGGGGGGTCCCCGATGAGCAGTTCTTC.

This clonotype has more than one count but fewer than ten. V usage is TRBV20-1 and J usage is TRBJ1-6; D uncertain. Germline loops: CDR1 DFQATT, CDR2 SNEGSKA (reference sequence). The ends were cut back, 1 base at V and 0 bases at J, with 10 bases in the middle. The length of the CDR3 is 16 residues. The CDR3 bases are TGCAGTGCTAGAGTAGGAATCAGCTCCTATAATTCACCCCTCCACTTT. Residues: CSARVGISSYNSPLHF.

As for this clonotype: A read error is likely, as this CDR3 ends without the conserved phenylalanine or tryptophan. The genes are TRBV7-9 and TRBJ1-2; D may be TRBD1 (5 bases). This CDR3 comprises 15 residues. V was trimmed by 5 bases and J by 4 bases, leaving 17 bases between them. CDR1 and CDR2 (germline): SEHNR, FQNEAQ (reference sequence). CDR3 DNA: TGTGCCAGCAGCCCGCTTGAAGGGGAAGGCTATGGCTACACCTCC. This translates into CASSPLEGEGYGYTS.

This clonotype was observed many times. The genes are TRBV6-1 and TRBJ1-1, with TRBD1 identical over 9 bases. Germline CDR1 reads MNHNS; CDR2 reads SASEGT. CDR3 length: 15 amino acids. V lost 5 bases, J lost 4 bases, and 8 bases stayed unmatched. CDR3 sequence: CASSRQGGRSTEAFF. The CDR3 nucleotides read TGTGCCAGCAGTAGACAGGGGGGAAGAAGCACTGAAGCTTTCTTT.

At least ten counts were recorded for this clonotype. The CDR3 sequence: CASSQGQGRTSPLHF. As DNA, the CDR3 is TGTGCCAGCAGCCAAGGGCAGGGGCGTACTTCACCCCTCCACTTT. The chain links TRBV3-1 to TRBJ1-6; a possible D gene is TRBD1 (6 bases). Germline CDR1 LGHDT, CDR2 YNNKEL (reference sequence). CDR3 length: 15 residues. Trimming cost V 1 base and J 9 bases, with 13 bases left between them.

The V gene is TRBV27, the J gene TRBJ2-5, with TRBD2 identical over 8 bases. CDR1 is MNHEY, CDR2 SMNVEV, per germline (reference sequence). This CDR3 has 15 residues. J was trimmed by 5 bases and V by 6 bases; bases with no gene match: 11. CDR3 DNA: TGTGCCAGCAGGAAGCGGGAGCTAGTACGGGAGACCCAGTACTTC. Translating it yields CASRKRELVRETQYF.

This chain uses TRBV5-1 with TRBJ2-2, with D tentatively TRBD1 (6 bases). Germline V gene data show CDR1 as SGHRS and CDR2 as YFSETQ. The V end lost 5 bases, the J end lost 1 base, and 12 bases lay between the germline ends. The CDR3 loop spans 15 amino acids. In DNA form, the CDR3 reads TGCGCCAGCAGTCCGGGACATCAGAACACCGGGGAGCTGTTTTTT. Translation gives CASSPGHQNTGELFF.

This clonotype was seen at least ten times. J is TRBJ2-7 and V is TRBV7-2, with TRBD2 identical over 7 bases. Germline CDR1 SGHTA, CDR2 FQGNSA. J was trimmed by 2 bases and V by 2 bases; bases with no gene match: 3. CDR3 size: 14 residues. Here the CDR3 reads CASSLMGLTYEQYF. CDR3 nucleotides: TGTGCCAGCAGCTTAATGGGACTAACCTACGAGCAGTACTTC.

The chain combines TRBV30 with TRBJ1-2; weak D call: TRBD1 (6 bases). The CDR3 covers 13 residues. Germline CDR1 and CDR2: GTSNPN and SVGIG (reference sequence). The V end lost 3 bases, the J end lost 5 bases, and 13 bases lay between the germline ends. In DNA form, the CDR3 reads TGTGCCTGGAGATCGGGGGGGGCTTATGGCTACACCTTC. Its translation: CAWRSGGAYGYTF.